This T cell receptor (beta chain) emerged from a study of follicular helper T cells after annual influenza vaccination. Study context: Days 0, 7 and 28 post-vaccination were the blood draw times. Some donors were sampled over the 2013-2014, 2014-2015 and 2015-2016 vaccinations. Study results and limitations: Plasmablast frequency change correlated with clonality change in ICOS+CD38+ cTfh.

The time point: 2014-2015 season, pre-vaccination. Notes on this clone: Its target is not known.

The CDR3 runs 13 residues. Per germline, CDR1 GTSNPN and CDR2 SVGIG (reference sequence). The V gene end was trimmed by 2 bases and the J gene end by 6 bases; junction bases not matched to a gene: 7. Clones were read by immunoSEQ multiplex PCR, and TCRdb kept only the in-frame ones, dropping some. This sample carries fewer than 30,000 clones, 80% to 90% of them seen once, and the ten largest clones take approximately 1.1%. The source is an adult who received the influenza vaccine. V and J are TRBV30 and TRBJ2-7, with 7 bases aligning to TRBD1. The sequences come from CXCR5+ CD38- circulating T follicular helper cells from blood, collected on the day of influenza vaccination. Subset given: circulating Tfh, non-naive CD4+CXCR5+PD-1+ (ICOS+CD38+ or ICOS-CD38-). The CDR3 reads CAWSRSYRGEQYF. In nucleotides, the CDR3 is TGTGCCTGGAGTAGATCTTACAGGGGCGAGCAGTACTTC.